Below are 27 T cell receptor beta chains sequenced from a single sample in a study of T cells in Graves' hyperthyroidism and ophthalmopathy. RNA transcripts served as the template for amplifying TCR beta CDR3 regions. During a first-round RT-PCR of the TCR CDR3, the HTBI primer set was used. Each CDR3 protein is one row after TCRdb ran MiXCR on the multiplex PCR reads. The repertoire holds more than 450,000 distinct CDR3 sequences, with roughly 21% as singletons. The sample comprised blood. These receptors originate from a man between 35 and 55 years old with Graves' ophthalmopathy.

This clonotype came up many times. This chain links TRBV20-1 with TRBJ2-1; 8 positions match TRBD2. The CDR3 is 16 residues long. Germline V gene data show CDR1 as DFQATT and CDR2 as SNEGSKA (reference sequence). The ends lost 3 bases at V and 4 bases at J; junction bases unmatched: 11. The CDR3 spells CSARAGELAVYNEQFF. The CDR3 nucleotides read TGCAGTGCTAGGGCCGGGGAACTAGCGGTTTACAATGAGCAGTTCTTC.

This clonotype occurred many times. The chain uses TRBV12-3 or TRBV12-4 and TRBJ2-1; 8 bases align to TRBD2. The CDR3 is 16 residues long. Trimming at V came to 5 bases and at J to 6 bases, leaving 12 bases not matched to a gene. The CDR3: CASSTTTGLVINEQFF. DNA of the CDR3: TGTGCCAGCAGTACGACCACGGGACTAGTAATCAATGAGCAGTTCTTC.

This clonotype was observed a single time. The gene calls are TRBV5-1 and TRBJ1-1, with D possibly matching TRBD1 (5 bases). V lost 0 bases and J 3 bases, leaving 18 bases between the germline ends. The CDR3 is 17 amino acids. Germline loops: CDR1 SGHRS, CDR2 YFSETQ. In nucleotides, the CDR3 is TGCGCCAGCAGCTTGGGGGGGGGGTCTAACTTGGACACTGAAGCTTTCTTT. Its protein product is CASSLGGGSNLDTEAFF.

This clonotype was observed a handful of times. The J gene is TRBJ2-1, the V gene TRBV20-1; no firm D call. Trimming took off 0 bases at V and 7 bases at J, with 7 bases between the two ends. The CDR3 totals 12 residues. Per germline, CDR1 DFQATT and CDR2 SNEGSKA (reference sequence). CDR3: CSAREGRNEQFF. In DNA, the CDR3 is TGCAGTGCTAGAGAAGGGCGGAATGAGCAGTTCTTC.

This clonotype has a handful of counts. The rearrangement uses TRBV6-1 and TRBJ2-1; D is possibly TRBD2 (5 bases). Germline V gene data show CDR1 as MNHNS and CDR2 as SASEGT. This CDR3 region has 12 residues. V was pared by 9 bases and J by 3 bases, with 9 bases between. DNA of the CDR3: TGTGCCAGTACCGGGATCTACAATGAGCAGTTCTTC. It yields the protein CASTGIYNEQFF.

This clonotype has a handful of counts. V and J are TRBV7-6 and TRBJ1-6, with 7 nucleotides matching TRBD1. V lost 1 base to trimming and J lost 5 bases; unmatched junction nucleotides: 2. There are 15 residues in the CDR3. Germline V CDR1 and CDR2: SGHVS, FNYEAQ. CDR3 DNA: TGTGCCAGCAGCTTAGACGGGACAGATAATTCACCCCTCCACTTT. This encodes CASSLDGTDNSPLHF.

The chain uses TRBV2 and TRBJ2-7, with 9 bases identical to TRBD2. The CDR3 is made up of 14 amino acids. With 6 bases clipped from V and 5 bases from J, the junction kept 8 bases outside the gene matches. CDR1 and CDR2 (germline): SNHLY, FYNNEI. For the CDR3, the DNA is TGTGCCAGCAGGGCTCTAGCGGGGACCCACGAGCAGTACTTC. This encodes CASRALAGTHEQYF.

A few counts support this clonotype. V and J are TRBV5-1 and TRBJ1-2; 7 nucleotides line up with TRBD1. In germline, CDR1 is SGHRS, CDR2 YFSETQ. CDR3 size: 14 residues. J lost 2 bases, V lost 4 bases, and 5 bases had no gene match. For the CDR3, the DNA is TGCGCCAGCAGCCAAACAGGGGCCAACTATGGCTACACCTTC. It encodes CASSQTGANYGYTF.

V gene TRBV6-1 combines with J gene TRBJ2-7; 7 nucleotides align to TRBD1. Trimming cost V 6 bases and J 5 bases; bases outside gene matches: 7. CDR1 is MNHNS and CDR2 is SASEGT in the germline V gene. The CDR3 consists of 13 residues. The CDR3 sequence is CASRATGRHEQYF. The CDR3 bases are TGTGCCAGCAGAGCGACAGGGCGGCACGAGCAGTACTTC.

The gene calls are TRBV12-5 and TRBJ1-3, with 8 bases matching TRBD1. The germline gives CDR1 LGHNT, CDR2 FRNRAP. Trimming took 6 bases from V and 0 from J; bases not matched to a gene: 4. The CDR3 runs 15 residues. The CDR3 region has the DNA TGTGCTAGTGGCTCTGACAGGGGCTCTGGAAACACCATATATTTT. It specifies CASGSDRGSGNTIYF.

V gene TRBV6-1 combines with J gene TRBJ1-2; 10 bases fit TRBD1. The CDR3 has 13 residues. Germline CDR1 and CDR2: MNHNS and SASEGT. Trimming at V came to 7 bases and at J to 3 bases, leaving 2 bases not matched to a gene. DNA for the CDR3: TGTGCCAGCAATGGACAGGGGGACTATGGCTACACCTTC. Its translation: CASNGQGDYGYTF.

The gene calls are TRBV19 and TRBJ1-4; no clear D gene. The germline CDR1 and CDR2 sequences are LNHDA and SQIVND (reference sequence). This CDR3 has 14 amino acids. Trimming shortened V by 3 bases and J by 4 bases, and 9 bases separated the two germline ends. The CDR3 loop reads CASSIGRRNEKLFF. Written as DNA, the CDR3 is TGTGCCAGTAGTATTGGACGGCGTAATGAAAAACTGTTTTTT.

This clonotype was counted between two and nine times. The J gene is TRBJ1-3, the V gene TRBV18, with a weak D call TRBD1 (5 bases). Trimming removed 6 bases at V and 6 bases at J, with 21 bases between. The CDR3 runs to 16 residues. Germline loops: CDR1 KGHSH, CDR2 LQKENI. CDR3 nucleotides: TGTGCCAGCTCCCCAAGCTCACCAGGGTCCATAAACACCATATATTTT. Its protein is CASSPSSPGSINTIYF.

This clonotype was counted many times. This sequence joins TRBV7-8 and TRBJ2-1; D may be TRBD1 or TRBD2 (5 bases each). CDR3 size: 13 residues. Deletions cut 5 bases from V and 7 bases from J, with 12 bases between. Germline V gives CDR1 SGHVS, CDR2 FQNEAQ. Written as DNA, the CDR3 is TGTGCCAGCAGCCCCGGGGCCGGTAATGAGCAGTTCTTC. This sequence encodes CASSPGAGNEQFF.

This chain links TRBV6-4 with TRBJ1-1, with a possible D match to TRBD1 (6 bases). This CDR3 has 13 residues. The germline V and J ends were trimmed by 5 bases and 11 bases, with 18 bases remaining between them. CDR1 MRHNA and CDR2 SNTAGT come from the germline V gene. CDR3 protein: CASSPTIQGTAFF. The CDR3 DNA is TGTGCCAGCAGTCCCACCATACAGGGAACGGCTTTCTTT.

V and J are TRBV2 and TRBJ1-6; no clear D gene. The V gene's germline CDR1 is SNHLY and CDR2 FYNNEI. V dropped 8 bases and J dropped 7 bases, with 9 bases sitting between them. The CDR3 is 12 residues long. The CDR3 loop is CASLLGNSPLHF. The DNA of the CDR3 is TGTGCCAGCTTACTGGGGAATTCACCCCTCCACTTT.

The chain is built from TRBV18 and TRBJ2-1; the match to TRBD2 covers 8 bases. The CDR3 has 15 residues. Germline CDR1 and CDR2: KGHSH and LQKENI. Trimming took 1 base from V and 5 from J; bases not matched to a gene: 4. The CDR3: CASSPLTSGNNEQFF. The DNA for the CDR3 is TGTGCCAGCTCACCACTCACTAGCGGAAACAATGAGCAGTTCTTC.

The chain links TRBV6-2 or TRBV6-3 to TRBJ2-7; D call uncertain. There are 14 residues in the CDR3. The V gene lost 6 bases and the J gene lost 3 bases, with 15 bases spanning the gap. The germline V gene has CDR1 MNHEY and CDR2 SVGEGT. The chain's CDR3 is CASRDGSSVYEQYF. CDR3 nucleotides: TGTGCCAGCAGGGACGGCTCCTCGGTCTACGAGCAGTACTTC.

This clonotype has only a few counts. The chain links TRBV4-2 to TRBJ1-2, with D hard to call. The CDR3 runs to 15 residues. Trimming left V 3 bases short and J 2 bases short, with 13 bases between. The germline V gene has CDR1 LGHNA and CDR2 YNFKEQ. The chain's CDR3 is CASSQEENANYGYTF. DNA of the CDR3: TGTGCCAGCAGCCAGGAGGAAAATGCGAACTATGGCTACACCTTC.

The chain couples TRBV29-1 to TRBJ2-3; tentative D call: TRBD1 (6 bases). Germline V gene lookup returns CDR1 SQVTM and CDR2 ANQGSEA. V lost 5 bases to trimming and J lost 1 base, with 16 bases between them. The CDR3 sequence is 15 residues long. CDR3 region: CSVRTRGHRTDTQYF. CDR3 in DNA: TGCAGCGTTCGTACGAGGGGACATCGCACAGATACGCAGTATTTT.

This clonotype has a count of ten or more. This chain connects TRBV18 to TRBJ1-2; no reliable D call. With 0 bases removed from V and 5 bases from J, the gap between germline ends came to 7 bases. Germline V gene data show CDR1 as KGHSH and CDR2 as LQKENI. CDR3 length equals 13 residues. CDR3 region: CASSPPRVYGYTF. The CDR3 DNA sequence: TGTGCCAGCTCACCACCGAGGGTTTATGGCTACACCTTC.

This clonotype has a single count. The chain couples TRBV20-1 to TRBJ2-3; 8 bases align to TRBD2. Per the germline V gene, CDR1 is DFQATT and CDR2 is SNEGSKA (reference sequence). J lost 5 bases, V lost 3 bases, and 4 bases had no gene match. CDR3 size: 13 residues. The CDR3 DNA is TGCAGTGCTAGCGGGGGGGCCGGAGATACGCAGTATTTT. Amino acids: CSASGGAGDTQYF.

The chain carries TRBV5-1 and TRBJ1-2; TRBD1 matches at 7 bases. Germline CDR1 and CDR2: SGHRS and YFSETQ. J was trimmed by 8 bases and V by 4 bases; bases with no gene match: 14. CDR3 length: 15 amino acids. CDR3 amino acids: CASSQGQAEVGGYTF. The CDR3 DNA reads as TGCGCCAGCAGCCAAGGACAGGCTGAAGTGGGGGGCTACACCTTC. Together with reference TRBV5-1 and TRBJ1-2, the CDR3 gives the full variable domain: KAGVTQTPRYLIKTRGQQVTLSCSPISGHRSVSWYQQTPGQGLQFLFEYFSETQRNKGNFPGRFSGRQFSNSRSEMNVSTLELGDSALYLCASSQGQAEVGGYTFGSGTRLTVV.

The chain links TRBV4-3 to TRBJ2-7; D is unresolved. V was shortened by 3 bases and J by 4 bases, with 10 bases between the two germline ends. This CDR3 comprises 13 residues. Germline V gene data show CDR1 as LGHNA and CDR2 as YSLEER. For the CDR3, the DNA is TGCGCCAGCAGCCAGGCGATGGGGTACGAGCAGTACTTC. The encoded protein is CASSQAMGYEQYF.

V is TRBV6-2 or TRBV6-3 and J is TRBJ2-1; TRBD2 might be the D (6 bases). The CDR3 covers 12 residues. Trimming cost V 4 bases and J 11 bases, with 12 bases left between them. Germline CDR1 and CDR2: MNHEY and SVGEGT. As DNA, the CDR3 is TGTGCCAGCAGTTTTCCGGACTACCAGCAGTTCTTC. Translation: CASSFPDYQQFF.

At least ten counts were recorded for this clonotype. The rearrangement joins TRBV2 to TRBJ2-7; a possible D gene is TRBD1 (5 bases). V was pared by 0 bases and J by 4 bases, with 22 bases between. The germline gives CDR1 SNHLY, CDR2 FYNNEI. The CDR3 runs to 18 residues. CDR3 loop: CASSEALSPSGRVYEQYF. The CDR3 nucleotides are TGTGCCAGCAGTGAAGCGCTTTCTCCGTCCGGCAGGGTGTACGAGCAGTACTTC.

Regarding this clonotype: Possible read error: a much larger clone is one base away. V and J are TRBV2 and TRBJ2-7; 12 nucleotides match TRBD2. Losses at the gene ends were 6 bases for V and 5 bases for J; bases not matched to a gene: 8. Germline-derived CDR1 and CDR2 are SNHLY and FYNNEI. CDR3 length: 15 amino acids. The DNA of the CDR3 is TGTGCCAGCAGAGGACTAGCGGGGCAGGGGCACGAGCAGTACTTC. It yields the protein CASRGLAGQGHEQYF.